This T cell receptor beta chain was documented in a study of T cells of healthy individuals. This clonotype was seen repeatedly, ten times or more. The germline CDR1 and CDR2 sequences are MNHEY and SVGAGI. Trimming took 6 bases from V and 5 from J; bases not matched to a gene: 9. The CDR3 spans 15 residues. TCRdb itself ran the 5' RACE reads through MiXCR, one entry per CDR3 protein. The sample contains tens of thousands of distinct CDR3 sequences, approximately 4.7% of which appear only once. The chain recombines TRBV6-5 with TRBJ2-1, with 8 nucleotides matching TRBD1. The sequence came from a female donor in good health. The CDR3 reads CASRSDRGGNNEQFF. The CDR3 coding sequence is TGTGCCAGCAGGTCCGACAGGGGAGGTAACAATGAGCAGTTCTTC.